This T cell receptor (beta chain) was identified during a study of control samples from healthy donors and cancer patients (dated by TCRdb to the early 2020s). The library relied on the immunoSEQ multiplex PCR assay. TCRdb took over this immuneACCESS table, retaining in-frame rearrangements with V and J assigned. Such tables are incomplete; in checked studies, under half of the missing clones stem from an unresolved V gene, and the remainder is unexplained. The sample yields just over 150,000 clones; 85% to 95% were counted once. 2% to 2.5% of the sample goes to the ten largest clones. Comments on this clone: The antigen it recognizes is unknown. No quality values exist for individual bases; no much larger clone is one base distant.

V lost 1 base and J lost 10 bases; the stretch between them is 12 bases long. There are 14 amino acids in the CDR3, from cysteine to phenylalanine inclusive. The sequence is cut down to CDR3 DNA, 42 bases in frame from base 1. The germline V gene yields SGHRS for CDR1 and YFSETQ for CDR2. The sequence joins TRBV5-1 to TRBJ1-6, with TRBD1 as a weak D call on 5 bases. Sample: blood. This TCR was recovered from a man between 45 and 60 years old in good health. The DNA sequence reads TGCGCCAGCAGCTTGACCCAGGGTGACTCACCCCTCCACTTT. It specifies CASSLTQGDSPLHF.